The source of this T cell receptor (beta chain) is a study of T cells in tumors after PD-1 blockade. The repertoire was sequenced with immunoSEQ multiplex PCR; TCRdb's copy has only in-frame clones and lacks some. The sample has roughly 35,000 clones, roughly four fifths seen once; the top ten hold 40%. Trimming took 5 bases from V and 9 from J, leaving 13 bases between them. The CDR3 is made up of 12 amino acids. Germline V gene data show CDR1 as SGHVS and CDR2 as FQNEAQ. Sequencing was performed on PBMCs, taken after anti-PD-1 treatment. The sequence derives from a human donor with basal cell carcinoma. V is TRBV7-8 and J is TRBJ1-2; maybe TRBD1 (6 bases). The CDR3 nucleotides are TGTGCCAGCAGCCCGTTTGACAGGAGCTACACCTTC. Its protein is CASSPFDRSYTF.